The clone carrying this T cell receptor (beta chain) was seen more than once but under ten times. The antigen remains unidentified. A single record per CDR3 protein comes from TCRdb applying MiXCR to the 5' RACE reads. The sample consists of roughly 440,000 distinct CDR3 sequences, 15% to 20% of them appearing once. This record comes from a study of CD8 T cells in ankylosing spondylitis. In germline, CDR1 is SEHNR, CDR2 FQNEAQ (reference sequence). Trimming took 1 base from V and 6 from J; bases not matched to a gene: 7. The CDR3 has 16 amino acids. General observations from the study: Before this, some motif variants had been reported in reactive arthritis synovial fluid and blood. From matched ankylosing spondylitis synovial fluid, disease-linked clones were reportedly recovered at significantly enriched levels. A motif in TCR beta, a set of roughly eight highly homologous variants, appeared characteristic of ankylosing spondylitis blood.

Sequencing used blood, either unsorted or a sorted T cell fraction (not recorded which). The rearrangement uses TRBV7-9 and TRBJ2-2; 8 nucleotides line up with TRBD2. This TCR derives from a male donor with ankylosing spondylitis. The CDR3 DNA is TGTGCCAGCAGCTTAGGAGGGACTAGTCGTCCCGGGGAGCTGTTTTTT. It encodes CASSLGGTSRPGELFF. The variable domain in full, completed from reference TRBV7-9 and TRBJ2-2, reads DTGVSQNPRHKITKRGQNVTFRCDPISEHNRLYWYRQTLGQGPEFLTYFQNEAQLEKSRLLSDRFSAERPKGSFSTLEIQRTEQGDSAMYLCASSLGGTSRPGELFFGEGSRLTVL.